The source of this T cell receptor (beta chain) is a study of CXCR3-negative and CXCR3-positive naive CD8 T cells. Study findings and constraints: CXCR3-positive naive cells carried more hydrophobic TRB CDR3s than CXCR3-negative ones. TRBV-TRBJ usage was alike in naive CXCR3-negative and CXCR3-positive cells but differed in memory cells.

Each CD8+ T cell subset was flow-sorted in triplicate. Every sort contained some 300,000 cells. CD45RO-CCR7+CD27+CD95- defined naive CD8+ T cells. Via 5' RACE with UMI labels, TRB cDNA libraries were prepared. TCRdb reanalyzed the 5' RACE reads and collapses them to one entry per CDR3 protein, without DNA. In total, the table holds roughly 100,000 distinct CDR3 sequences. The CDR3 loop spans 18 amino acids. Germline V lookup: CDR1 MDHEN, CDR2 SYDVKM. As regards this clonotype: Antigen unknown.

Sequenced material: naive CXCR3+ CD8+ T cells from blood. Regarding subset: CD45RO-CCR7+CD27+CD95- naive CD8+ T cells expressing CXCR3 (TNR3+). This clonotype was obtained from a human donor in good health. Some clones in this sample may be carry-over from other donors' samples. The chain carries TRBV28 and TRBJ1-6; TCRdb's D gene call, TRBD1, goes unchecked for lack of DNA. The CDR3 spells CASSLRVGWTRVNSPLHF. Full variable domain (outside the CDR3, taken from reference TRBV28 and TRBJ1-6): DVKVTQSSRYLVKRTGEKVFLECVQDMDHENMFWYRQDPGLGLRLIYFSYDVKMKEKGDIPEGYSVSREKKERFSLILESASTNQTSMYLCASSLRVGWTRVNSPLHFGNGTRLTVT.